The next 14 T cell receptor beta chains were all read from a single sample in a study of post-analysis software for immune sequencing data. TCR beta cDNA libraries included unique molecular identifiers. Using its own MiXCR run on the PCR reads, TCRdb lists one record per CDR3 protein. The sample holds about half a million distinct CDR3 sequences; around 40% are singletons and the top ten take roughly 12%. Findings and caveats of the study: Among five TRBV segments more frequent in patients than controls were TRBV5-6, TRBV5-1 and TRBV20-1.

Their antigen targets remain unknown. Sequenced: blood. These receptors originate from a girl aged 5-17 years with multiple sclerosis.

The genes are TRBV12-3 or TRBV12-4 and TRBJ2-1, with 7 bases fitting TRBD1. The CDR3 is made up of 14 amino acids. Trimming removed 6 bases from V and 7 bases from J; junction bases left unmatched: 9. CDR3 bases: TGTGCCAGCAGCATAGACAGGGTTTGGAATGAGCAGTTCTTC. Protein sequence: CASSIDRVWNEQFF.

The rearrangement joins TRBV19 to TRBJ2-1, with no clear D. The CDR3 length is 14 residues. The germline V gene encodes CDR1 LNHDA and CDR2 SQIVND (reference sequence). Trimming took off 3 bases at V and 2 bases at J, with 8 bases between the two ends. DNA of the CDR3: TGTGCCAGTAGTATGGCGAGGACCTACAATGAGCAGTTCTTC. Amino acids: CASSMARTYNEQFF.

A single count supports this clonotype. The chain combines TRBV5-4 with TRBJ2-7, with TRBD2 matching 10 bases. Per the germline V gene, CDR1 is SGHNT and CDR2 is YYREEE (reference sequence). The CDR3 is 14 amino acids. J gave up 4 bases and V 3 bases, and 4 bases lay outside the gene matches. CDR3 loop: CASSWGLANYEQYF. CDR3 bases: TGTGCCAGCAGCTGGGGACTAGCGAATTACGAGCAGTACTTC.

The CDR3 DNA reads TGCAGTGCTACACAGGGGGGTAGCAATCAGCCCCAGCATTTT. It translates to CSATQGGSNQPQHF. The rearrangement uses TRBV20-1 and TRBJ1-5; TRBD1 matches at 8 bases. In germline, CDR1 is DFQATT, CDR2 SNEGSKA (reference sequence). Unmatched junction bases numbered 2, after V lost 4 bases and J lost 0 bases. The CDR3 runs to 14 residues.

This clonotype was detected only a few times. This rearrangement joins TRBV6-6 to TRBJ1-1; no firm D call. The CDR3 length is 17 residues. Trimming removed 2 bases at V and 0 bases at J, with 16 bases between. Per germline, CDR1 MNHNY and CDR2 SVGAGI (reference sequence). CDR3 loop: CASSYPVPAGLNTEAFF. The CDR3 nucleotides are TGTGCCAGCAGTTACCCGGTTCCGGCAGGTCTGAACACTGAAGCTTTCTTT.

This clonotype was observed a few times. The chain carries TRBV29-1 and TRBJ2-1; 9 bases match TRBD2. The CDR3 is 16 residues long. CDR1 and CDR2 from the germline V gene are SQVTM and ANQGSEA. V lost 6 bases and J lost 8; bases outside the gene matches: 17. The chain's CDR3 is CSVVSPGSAGGDEQFF. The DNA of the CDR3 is TGCAGCGTGGTTTCCCCCGGGTCGGCGGGGGGGGATGAGCAGTTCTTC.

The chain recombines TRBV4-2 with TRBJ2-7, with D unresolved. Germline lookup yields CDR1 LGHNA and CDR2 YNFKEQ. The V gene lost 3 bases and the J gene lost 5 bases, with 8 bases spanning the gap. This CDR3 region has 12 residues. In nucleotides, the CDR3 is TGTGCCAGCAGCCAGCTCCCCAACGAGCAGTACTTC. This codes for CASSQLPNEQYF.

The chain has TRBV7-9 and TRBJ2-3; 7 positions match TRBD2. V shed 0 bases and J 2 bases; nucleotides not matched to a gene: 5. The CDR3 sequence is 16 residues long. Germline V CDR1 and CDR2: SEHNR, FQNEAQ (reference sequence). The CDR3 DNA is TGTGCCAGCAGCTTAGCAGTGGGAGGGACCACAGATACGCAGTATTTT. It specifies CASSLAVGGTTDTQYF.

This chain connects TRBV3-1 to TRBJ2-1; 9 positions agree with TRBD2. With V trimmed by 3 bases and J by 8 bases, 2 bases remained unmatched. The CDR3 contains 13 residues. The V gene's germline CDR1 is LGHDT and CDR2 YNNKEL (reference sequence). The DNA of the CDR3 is TGTGCCAGCAGCCATTTAGCGGGAGATGAGCAGTTCTTC. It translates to CASSHLAGDEQFF.

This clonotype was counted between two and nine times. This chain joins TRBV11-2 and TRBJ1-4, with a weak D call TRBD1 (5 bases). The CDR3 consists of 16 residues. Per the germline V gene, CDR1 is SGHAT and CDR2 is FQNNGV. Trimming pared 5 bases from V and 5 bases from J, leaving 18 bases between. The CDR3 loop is CASSASGTGGNEKLFF. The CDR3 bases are TGTGCCAGCAGCGCCTCCGGGACTGGAGGGAATGAAAAACTGTTTTTT. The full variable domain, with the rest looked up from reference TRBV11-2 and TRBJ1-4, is EAGVAQSPRYKIIEKRQSVAFWCNPISGHATLYWYQQILGQGPKLLIQFQNNGVVDDSQLPKDRFSAERLKGVDSTLKIQPAKLEDSAVYLCASSASGTGGNEKLFFGSGTQLSVL.

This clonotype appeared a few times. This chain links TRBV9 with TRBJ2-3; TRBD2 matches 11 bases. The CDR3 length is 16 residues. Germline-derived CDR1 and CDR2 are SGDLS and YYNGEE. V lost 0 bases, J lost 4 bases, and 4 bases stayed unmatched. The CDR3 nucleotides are TGTGCCAGCAGCGTAGCGGGACTAGCGGTAGCAGATACGCAGTATTTT. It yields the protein CASSVAGLAVADTQYF.

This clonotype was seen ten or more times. CDR3 protein: CASSLTWGETQYF. CDR3 coding DNA: TGTGCCAGCAGTCTGACATGGGGGGAGACCCAGTACTTC. The chain uses TRBV27 and TRBJ2-5; D possibly matches TRBD1 or TRBD2 (5 bases each). Germline V CDR1 and CDR2: MNHEY, SMNVEV (reference sequence). Trimming removed 5 bases from V and 5 bases from J, with 12 bases in between. CDR3 length equals 13 residues.

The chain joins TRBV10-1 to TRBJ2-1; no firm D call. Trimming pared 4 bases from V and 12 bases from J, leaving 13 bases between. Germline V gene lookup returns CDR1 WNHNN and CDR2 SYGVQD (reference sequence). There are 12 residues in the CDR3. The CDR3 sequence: CASSGGRVGQFF. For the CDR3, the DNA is TGCGCCAGCAGTGGAGGACGGGTGGGGCAGTTCTTC.

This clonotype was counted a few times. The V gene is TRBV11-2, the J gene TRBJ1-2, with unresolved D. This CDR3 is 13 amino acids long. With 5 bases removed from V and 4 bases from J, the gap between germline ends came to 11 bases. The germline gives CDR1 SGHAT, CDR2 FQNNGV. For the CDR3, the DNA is TGTGCCAGCAGCCCCAATACGGCCTATGGCTACACCTTC. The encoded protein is CASSPNTAYGYTF. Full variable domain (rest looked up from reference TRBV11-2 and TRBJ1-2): EAGVAQSPRYKIIEKRQSVAFWCNPISGHATLYWYQQILGQGPKLLIQFQNNGVVDDSQLPKDRFSAERLKGVDSTLKIQPAKLEDSAVYLCASSPNTAYGYTFGSGTRLTVV.